This T cell receptor (beta chain) came from a study of cytomegalovirus exposure and HLA in healthy donors. V was shortened by 6 bases and J by 6 bases, with 18 bases between the two germline ends. CDR1 MNHEY and CDR2 SVGAGI come from the germline V gene. This CDR3 has 15 amino acids. PCR amplification relied on 60 Vbeta primers (plus 13 Jbeta primers). Under the authors' procedure: An analysis that came later counted 60 million to 80 million unique TCR beta chains, 9 million to 12 million shared. The data were produced by immunoSEQ multiplex PCR, yet TCRdb's version contains in-frame clones alone and is incomplete. That table is the source of V, J and clone size, and D and trimming were worked out from the DNA. In the table there are fewer than 110,000 clones, over 75% of which are singletons. In nominal health when sampled, donors likely had unrecorded immune exposures nonetheless. This clone was counted a few times. No antigen is known for it.

Findings and caveats of the study: While the bulk of TCR sequences proved rare, some public TCRs turned up in many donors. Exclusion applied to some V segments, including TRBV6-2 and TRBV6-3, as they were indistinguishable.

The chain joins TRBV6-5 to TRBJ1-5; TRBD1 might be the D (6 bases). This clonotype was sampled from a man between 25 and 39 years old in good health and CMV-seronegative. Sequencing input: PBMCs. The CDR3 region is CASRRTGNGGQPQHF. Written as DNA, the CDR3 is TGTGCCAGCAGGAGAACAGGGAATGGCGGTCAGCCCCAGCATTTT.